The table lists the clone carrying this TCR beta chain with a few counts. The data are from a study of blood T cell repertoires in COVID-19. Original analysis: Estimates of nucleated cell counts were drawn from the amplification of reference gene primers. Generated by immunoSEQ multiplex PCR, the TCRdb table keeps only in-frame clones and is missing some. V and J calls and clone size come straight from that table; D and trimming were deduced from the DNA. The data show 170,000 or so clones, with 80% to 90% seen just once and 1.5% to 2% held by the top ten. CDR3 size: 17 residues. Looked up from germline, CDR1 is LNHDA and CDR2 is SQIVND (reference sequence). V shed 3 bases, J shed 2 bases, and the junction held 6 bases outside the gene matches.

The chain recombines TRBV19 with TRBJ2-2; 10 bases align to TRBD1. The sample taken for sequencing was peripheral blood. This receptor was taken from a man in his late teens or twenties who had recovered from COVID-19. This chain's CDR3 is CASSIGGTGVNTGELFF. In DNA, the CDR3 is TGTGCCAGTAGTATTGGGGGGACAGGGGTAAACACCGGGGAGCTGTTTTTT. Complete variable domain (other parts from reference TRBV19 and TRBJ2-2): DGGITQSPKYLFRKEGQNVTLSCEQNLNHDAMYWYRQDPGQGLRLIYYSQIVNDFQKGDIAEGYSVSREKKESFPLTVTSAQKNPTAFYLCASSIGGTGVNTGELFFGEGSRLTVL.